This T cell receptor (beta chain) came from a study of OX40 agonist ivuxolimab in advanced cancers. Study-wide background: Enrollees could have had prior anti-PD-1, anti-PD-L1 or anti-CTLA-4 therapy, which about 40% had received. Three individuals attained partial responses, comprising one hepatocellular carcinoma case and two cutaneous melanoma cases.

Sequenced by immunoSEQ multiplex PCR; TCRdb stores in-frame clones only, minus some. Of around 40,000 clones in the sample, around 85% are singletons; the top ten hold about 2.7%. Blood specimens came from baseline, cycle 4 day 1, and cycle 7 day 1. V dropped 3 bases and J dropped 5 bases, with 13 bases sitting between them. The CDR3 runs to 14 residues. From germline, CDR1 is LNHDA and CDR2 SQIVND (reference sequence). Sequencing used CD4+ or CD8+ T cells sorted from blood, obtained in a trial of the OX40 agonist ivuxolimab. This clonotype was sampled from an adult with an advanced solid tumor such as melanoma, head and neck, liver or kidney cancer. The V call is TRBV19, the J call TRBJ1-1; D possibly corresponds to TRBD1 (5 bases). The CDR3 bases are TGTGCCAGTAGTATGAACGACAGAAGGACTGAAGCTTTCTTT. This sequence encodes CASSMNDRRTEAFF.